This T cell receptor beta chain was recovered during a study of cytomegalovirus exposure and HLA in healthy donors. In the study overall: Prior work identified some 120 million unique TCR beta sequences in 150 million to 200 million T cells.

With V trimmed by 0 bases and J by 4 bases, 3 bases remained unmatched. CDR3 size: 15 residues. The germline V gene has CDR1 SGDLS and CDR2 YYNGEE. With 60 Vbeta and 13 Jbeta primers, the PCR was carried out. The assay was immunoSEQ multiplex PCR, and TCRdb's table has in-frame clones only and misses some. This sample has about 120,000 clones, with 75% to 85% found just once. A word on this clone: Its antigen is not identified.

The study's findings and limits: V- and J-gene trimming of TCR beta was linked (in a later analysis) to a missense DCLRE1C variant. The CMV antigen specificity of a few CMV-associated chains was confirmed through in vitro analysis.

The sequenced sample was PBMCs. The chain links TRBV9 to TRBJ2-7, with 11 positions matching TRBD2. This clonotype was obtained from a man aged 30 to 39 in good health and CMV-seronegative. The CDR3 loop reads CASSVEGTSGYEQYF. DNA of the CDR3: TGTGCCAGCAGCGTAGAAGGGACTAGCGGATACGAGCAGTACTTC.